This is a list of T cell receptor beta chains from one sample in a study of blood T cells in healthy people across ages. A single record per CDR3 protein comes from TCRdb applying MiXCR to the 5' RACE reads. The table shows about 640,000 distinct CDR3 sequences, with 58% occurring only once. The sample was blood. All receptors come from a man aged 60 to 69 in good health. CDR3s include the opening cysteine and the closing phenylalanine or tryptophan. The D gene is left open where the match is weak. For some rows the clone size is stated as once, few or many, or as a class when expanded; others skip it.

TRBV4-1	TRBJ2-1	few	TRBD2	TGCGCCAGCAGCCAAGACCAGCGGGGGGCCGACAATGAGCAGTTCTTC	CASSQDQRGADNEQFF
TRBV14	TRBJ1-1	once	-	TGTGCCAGCAGCCCCCTTCCGCGCTGGAACACTGAAGCTTTCTTT	CASSPLPRWNTEAFF
TRBV5-6	TRBJ2-4	few	TRBD2	TGTGCCAGCAGCTCGCCGGGGGGAACCAAAAACATTCAGTACTTC	CASSSPGGTKNIQYF
TRBV10-3	TRBJ1-4	-	-	TGTGCCATCAGTGACAGGTTGGGGACTAATGAAAAACTGTTTTTT	CAISDRLGTNEKLFF
TRBV20-1	TRBJ2-5	few	-	TGCAGTGCTAGAGATCGTCTAACAGGGGAGACCCAGTACTTC	CSARDRLTGETQYF
TRBV10-3	TRBJ2-5	-	TRBD2	TGTGCCATCAGTAACGGACTAGTTAAAGAGACCCAGTACTTC	CAISNGLVKETQYF
TRBV11-2	TRBJ2-5	-	-	TGTGCCAGCAGCCTTCGGCGGTCGGGGGCTCAAGAGACCCAGTACTTC	CASSLRRSGAQETQYF
TRBV12-5	TRBJ2-1	once	TRBD1	TGTGCTAGTGGTCCTCCGGGACAGGGGACCTACAATGAGCAGTTCTTC	CASGPPGQGTYNEQFF
TRBV10-3	TRBJ2-3	-	TRBD1	TGTGCCATCAAGCGGGACAGGGCCCCCGGTACGCAGTATTTT	CAIKRDRAPGTQYF
TRBV18	TRBJ1-6	-	-	TGTGCCAGCTCACCAAACACCGTTCAGGGACTGGGTTCACCCCTCCACTTT	CASSPNTVQGLGSPLHF
TRBV5-1	TRBJ1-1	-	-	TGCGCCAGCAGCCATAGAGAGAACACTGAAGCTTTCTTT	CASSHRENTEAFF
TRBV2	TRBJ2-5	-	TRBD1	TGTGCCAGCAGTGAAGGGACAGGGGTCCCGGGGTACTTC	CASSEGTGVPGYF
TRBV5-1	TRBJ2-1	-	TRBD2	TGCGCCAGCAGCTTCCAGCGGGGGAGGCAAGAGACCCAGTTCTTC	CASSFQRGRQETQFF
TRBV3-1	TRBJ2-5	few	-	TGTGCCAGCAGCCAAGAGTGGAGCGGCAGACAATTCCAAGAGACCCAGTACTTC	CASSQEWSGRQFQETQYF
TRBV20-1	TRBJ2-1	-	-	TGCAGTGCTCACGACAGGTCCTCCTACAATGAGCAGTTCTTC	CSAHDRSSYNEQFF
TRBV4-2	TRBJ2-5	-	-	TGTGCCAGCAGCCAAGAAGAGAGGGGTAGGGGGGGGACCCAGTACTTC	CASSQEERGRGGTQYF
TRBV5-1	TRBJ2-5	-	TRBD1	TGCGCCAGCAGCTCGTATGACAGGGGCGGCGGAGAGACCCAGTACTTC	CASSSYDRGGGETQYF
TRBV2	TRBJ2-3	-	TRBD2	TGTGCCAGCAGTGGGGCTAGCGGGGCTAGCACAGATACGCAGTATTTT	CASSGASGASTDTQYF
TRBV20-1	TRBJ1-3	few	-	TGCAGTGCTAGAACCAGCCCGGGGGCGGGAAACACCATATATTTT	CSARTSPGAGNTIYF
TRBV5-8	TRBJ1-2	-	-	TGTGCCAGCAGCTCCCTCTTGGCGGGGCGGTTTGACTATGGCTACACCTTC	CASSSLLAGRFDYGYTF
TRBV10-3	TRBJ1-5	-	-	TGTGCCATCAGTGAGTTTGGACCTGGCAATCAGCCCCAGCATTTT	CAISEFGPGNQPQHF
TRBV5-1	TRBJ2-7	few	TRBD2	TGCGCCAGCAGCTTGTCGGGGGGAACCTACGAGCAGTACTTC	CASSLSGGTYEQYF
TRBV15	TRBJ2-3	-	TRBD2	TGTGCCACCAGCAGAGGGCTAGCGGGGCCAAACACAGATACGCAGTATTTT	CATSRGLAGPNTDTQYF
TRBV3-1	TRBJ1-2	-	-	TGTGCCTGCAGCCAAGAACGTCGGGGCTATGGCTACACCTTC	CACSQERRGYGYTF
TRBV27	TRBJ1-2	few	-	TGTGCCAGCGGGGAGGACAGAGACTATGGCTACACCTTC	CASGEDRDYGYTF
TRBV4-1	TRBJ2-5	-	-	TGCGCCAGCAGCCAAGCGAGTTGGGAGACCCAGTACTTC	CASSQASWETQYF
TRBV10-2	TRBJ2-7	-	-	TGCGCCAGCAGTGAGAACGGGGCCTACGAGCAGTACTTC	CASSENGAYEQYF
TRBV5-1	TRBJ1-2	-	-	TGCGCCAGCAGCTTGTTACAGAGTAACTATGGCTACACCTTC	CASSLLQSNYGYTF
TRBV7-2	TRBJ1-2	once	-	TGTGCCAGCAGCTTAGAACATTTCCCTATCTATGGCTACACCTTC	CASSLEHFPIYGYTF
TRBV7-9	TRBJ2-1	-	TRBD2	TGTGCCAGCAGCCAGCATAGCGGGGCCTACAATGAGCAGTTCTTC	CASSQHSGAYNEQFF
TRBV28	TRBJ1-1	-	TRBD1	TGTGCCAGCAGTTTAACGGACAGGGAAGCTTTCTTT	CASSLTDREAFF
TRBV6-6	TRBJ1-2	few	-	TGTGCCAGCAGCCAATCAGATGGCTACACCTTC	CASSQSDGYTF
TRBV24-1	TRBJ2-1	-	TRBD1	TGTGCCACCAGCGAACCCCGACAGGGGGCGACCTACAATGAGCAGTTCTTC	CATSEPRQGATYNEQFF
TRBV29-1	TRBJ2-7	-	TRBD2	TGCAGCGCCCAGCGGGGGTCCTACGAGCAGTACTTC	CSAQRGSYEQYF
TRBV18	TRBJ2-1	-	-	TGTGCCAGCTCATCATCCGGGACCATCAATGAGCAGTTCTTC	CASSSSGTINEQFF
TRBV5-1	TRBJ2-5	-	TRBD2	TGCGCCAGCAGCTCCCGAATGACTAGCGTAGACCAAGAGACCCAGTACTTC	CASSSRMTSVDQETQYF
TRBV14	TRBJ2-7	once	-	TGTGCCAGCAGTCGATTACAGGGAGTTCACTACGAGCAGTACTTC	CASSRLQGVHYEQYF
TRBV18	TRBJ1-2	few	TRBD1	TGTGCCAGCTCACCGACAGGGAATCCCTATGGCTACACCTTC	CASSPTGNPYGYTF
TRBV15	TRBJ1-6	-	-	TGTGCCACCAGCAACCCTGGCATTAATTCACCCCTCCACTTT	CATSNPGINSPLHF
TRBV29-1	TRBJ2-3	-	-	TGCAGCGTTGAAGTATTGAGGGCCACTAGCACAGATACGCAGTATTTT	CSVEVLRATSTDTQYF
TRBV20-1	TRBJ2-7	-	-	TGCAGTGCTAGTAAGGGGGGCAGGGCCTGGGAGCAGTACTTC	CSASKGGRAWEQYF
TRBV13	TRBJ2-1	-	TRBD2	TGTGCCAGCAGCCCCGGGGCCAGCGGGGGGCGCAATGAGCAGTTCTTT	CASSPGASGGRNEQFF
TRBV6-5	TRBJ1-1	few	-	TGTGCCAGCAGTTACTCGCGCAGGAACACTGAAGCTTTCTTT	CASSYSRRNTEAFF
TRBV21-1	TRBJ2-5	-	-	TGTGCCACCTTCCCGAACTCAGGGTTGCAAGAGACCCAGTACTTC	CATFPNSGLQETQYF
TRBV5-1	TRBJ2-2	once	TRBD2	TGCGCCAGCCGACTAGCGGGGAACGCCGGGGAGCTGTTTTTT	CASRLAGNAGELFF
TRBV4-2	TRBJ2-7	few	TRBD2	TGTGCCAGCAGCCAAGGAGGCGGACTAGCGGGGGGCTCCTACGAGCAGTACTTC	CASSQGGGLAGGSYEQYF